The 24 T cell receptor beta chains below come from one sample, sequenced in a study of T cell responses to AZD1222 COVID-19 vaccine. Here immunoSEQ multiplex PCR was the method, and the copy in TCRdb shows in-frame clones only, minus some. This repertoire shows 240,000 or so clones, approximately 93% found once; its top ten account for 0.5% to 0.65%. This specimen was peripheral blood, taken on day 0 of AZD1222 vaccination. The receptors were gathered from an adult in good health.

This clone was observed a single time. The genes are TRBV7-8 and TRBJ2-7; D is perhaps TRBD1 (6 bases). The CDR3 loop spans 15 amino acids. The V gene's germline CDR1 is SGHVS and CDR2 FQNEAQ. The V gene lost 1 base and the J gene lost 2 bases, with 12 bases spanning the gap. The CDR3 region has the DNA TGTGCCAGCAGCTTAGGGCAGGGGCCACCCTACGAGCAGTACTTC. Protein product: CASSLGQGPPYEQYF.

The J gene is TRBJ1-1, the V gene TRBV3-1 (or the pseudogene TRBV3-2); D remains unclear. Per germline, CDR1 LGHDT and CDR2 YNNKEL (reference sequence). Trimming took 4 bases from V and 5 from J, leaving 11 bases between them. The CDR3 sequence is 13 residues long. CDR3: CASSPSFMTEAFF. CDR3 in DNA: TGTGCCAGCAGCCCAAGTTTTATGACTGAAGCTTTCTTT.

The rearrangement joins TRBV19 to TRBJ2-2, with D unresolved. The length of the CDR3 is 16 residues. Trimming left V 6 bases short and J 4 bases short, with 18 bases between. CDR1 LNHDA and CDR2 SQIVND come from the germline V gene (reference sequence). CDR3 region: CASRGGGTSSTGELFF. CDR3 in DNA: TGTGCCAGTAGAGGCGGCGGAACTTCGAGCACCGGGGAGCTGTTTTTT. The full variable domain, its missing parts supplied by reference TRBV19 and TRBJ2-2, is DGGITQSPKYLFRKEGQNVTLSCEQNLNHDAMYWYRQDPGQGLRLIYYSQIVNDFQKGDIAEGYSVSREKKESFPLTVTSAQKNPTAFYLCASRGGGTSSTGELFFGEGSRLTVL.

This chain links TRBV27 with TRBJ2-7; D remains ambiguous. Germline loops: CDR1 MNHEY, CDR2 SMNVEV (reference sequence). This CDR3 comprises 13 residues. Trimming cost V 3 bases and J 5 bases, with 11 bases left between them. CDR3 loop: CASSFGRSNEQYF. CDR3 nucleotide sequence: TGTGCCAGCAGTTTCGGTAGGAGTAACGAGCAGTACTTC.

This sequence joins TRBV5-1 and TRBJ2-7; 7 bases align to TRBD1. The trim removed 0 bases at V and 5 bases at J, leaving 8 bases unmatched. Germline lookup yields CDR1 SGHRS and CDR2 YFSETQ. This CDR3 region has 15 residues. The CDR3 protein is CASSLGGTELNEQYF. The CDR3 nucleotides read TGCGCCAGCAGCTTGGGAGGGACAGAGCTAAACGAGCAGTACTTC.

The chain carries TRBV11-2 and TRBJ2-5; D is unresolved. The germline CDR1 and CDR2 sequences are SGHAT and FQNNGV. V was pared by 5 bases and J by 5 bases, with 15 bases between. The CDR3 loop spans 14 amino acids. The CDR3 is CASSPGVAKETQYF. The CDR3 bases are TGTGCCAGCAGCCCAGGAGTAGCCAAGGAGACCCAGTACTTC.

This sequence joins TRBV5-3 and TRBJ2-5, with D unresolved. TRBV5-3 is given ORF status, its function remaining uncertain. The CDR3 covers 13 residues. Between the trimmed V and J ends, which lost 0 bases and 1 base, there was a span of 4 bases. CDR3 sequence (DNA): TGTGCCAGAAGCTTGGAGCTCCAAGAGACCCAGTACTTC. Protein product: CARSLELQETQYF.

This chain uses TRBV3-1 (or the pseudogene TRBV3-2) with TRBJ1-2; D not certain. CDR3 length: 13 amino acids. Germline V gives CDR1 LGHDT, CDR2 YNNKEL (reference sequence). V lost 8 bases to trimming and J lost 2 bases, with 12 bases between them. The CDR3 loop is CASGRTGNYGYTF. The CDR3 DNA reads TGTGCCAGCGGTCGGACGGGGAACTATGGCTACACCTTC.

The chain combines TRBV28 with TRBJ2-1, with unresolved D. This CDR3 has 14 amino acids. CDR1 is MDHEN and CDR2 is SYDVKM in the germline V gene. V was clipped by 3 bases and J by 5 bases, with 11 bases between them. In nucleotides, the CDR3 is TGTGCCAGCAGTTTGGGATCTAGTCACAATGAGCAGTTCTTC. This codes for CASSLGSSHNEQFF.

The chain recombines TRBV7-2 with TRBJ2-7, with D possibly being TRBD1 or TRBD2 (5 bases each). The germline CDR1 and CDR2 sequences are SGHTA and FQGNSA. V was trimmed by 3 bases and J by 0 bases, leaving 9 bases between them. The CDR3 loop spans 14 amino acids. The CDR3 spells CASSFLGDSYEQYF. In DNA form, the CDR3 reads TGTGCCAGCAGCTTTCTGGGGGACTCCTACGAGCAGTACTTC. The complete variable domain, with remaining parts taken from reference TRBV7-2 and TRBJ2-7, reads GAGVSQSPSNKVTEKGKDVELRCDPISGHTALYWYRQSLGQGLEFLIYFQGNSAPDKSGLPSDRFSAERTGGSVSTLTIQRTQQEDSAVYLCASSFLGDSYEQYFGPGTRLTVT.

Remarks on this clone: Additional DNA sequences in this sample encode the identical CDR3. The genes are TRBV3-1 (or the pseudogene TRBV3-2) and TRBJ1-1; D call uncertain. CDR1 is LGHDT and CDR2 is YNNKEL in the germline V gene (reference sequence). The CDR3 covers 12 residues. Trimming shortened V by 4 bases and J by 4 bases, and 7 bases separated the two germline ends. The CDR3, as DNA: TGTGCCAGCAGCCGCGAGGGCACTGAAGCTTTCTTT. The encoded protein is CASSREGTEAFF.

This sequence joins TRBV6-2 or TRBV6-3 and TRBJ2-7; D unresolved. This CDR3 is built from 12 residues. Between the trimmed V and J ends, which lost 5 bases and 6 bases, there was a span of 11 bases. Germline V lookup: CDR1 MNHEY, CDR2 SVGEGT. CDR3 sequence (DNA): TGTGCCAGCAGTCGACCCAAGGGCGAGCAGTACTTC. Its translation: CASSRPKGEQYF.

The genes are TRBV6-5 and TRBJ2-5; 7 positions match TRBD1. The CDR3 has 15 residues. The trim removed 6 bases at V and 1 base at J, leaving 8 bases unmatched. The germline gives CDR1 MNHEY, CDR2 SVGAGI. For the CDR3, the DNA is TGTGCCAGCAGAGCGTCCAGGGACAGCCAAGAGACCCAGTACTTC. This gives the protein CASRASRDSQETQYF.

The J gene is TRBJ2-7, the V gene TRBV7-2; perhaps TRBD2 as D (6 bases). Germline-derived CDR1 and CDR2 are SGHTA and FQGNSA. Trimming shortened V by 2 bases and J by 2 bases, and 13 bases separated the two germline ends. The CDR3 is 15 residues long. CDR3 in amino acids: CASSLTASDPYEQYF. DNA of the CDR3: TGTGCCAGCAGCTTAACGGCTAGCGATCCCTACGAGCAGTACTTC.

The chain couples TRBV4-1 to TRBJ1-5, with no clear D. V gave up 4 bases and J gave up 2 bases, with 6 bases separating them. Germline V gives CDR1 MGHRA, CDR2 YSYEKL. The CDR3 has 13 amino acids. This CDR3 reads CASSPHGNQPQHF. The CDR3 region has the DNA TGCGCCAGCAGCCCCCACGGCAATCAGCCCCAGCATTTT.

The V call is TRBV6-2 or TRBV6-3, the J call TRBJ2-7; possible D gene TRBD1, 6 bases. CDR3 length: 13 amino acids. Germline loops: CDR1 MNHEY, CDR2 SVGEGT. Trimming took 6 bases from V and 4 from J, leaving 13 bases between them. CDR3 coding DNA: TGTGCCAGCAGCAAAAACAGGGTTTACGAGCAGTACTTC. Amino acids: CASSKNRVYEQYF.

The chain carries TRBV3-1 (or the pseudogene TRBV3-2) and TRBJ1-5, with a possible D match to TRBD1 (5 bases). Germline V CDR1 and CDR2: LGHDT, YNNKEL (reference sequence). Trimming cost V 5 bases and J 9 bases, with 17 bases left between them. The CDR3 consists of 14 residues. CDR3 nucleotides: TGTGCCAGCAGCTCGTCGGTGTGGGGGGTGCCCCAGCATTTT. Residues: CASSSSVWGVPQHF.

The V call is TRBV6-4, the J call TRBJ1-1, with D unresolved. The CDR3 length is 14 residues. Germline loops: CDR1 MRHNA, CDR2 SNTAGT. V was shortened by 6 bases and J by 0 bases, with 11 bases between the two germline ends. The CDR3 sequence: CASRNTFMNTEAFF. CDR3 nucleotides: TGTGCCAGCAGAAACACCTTCATGAACACTGAAGCTTTCTTT.

The chain links TRBV28 to TRBJ2-6, with D tentatively TRBD1 or TRBD2 (5 bases each). This CDR3 has 16 amino acids. The germline V gene has CDR1 MDHEN and CDR2 SYDVKM. Trimming pared 5 bases from V and 0 bases from J, leaving 11 bases between. CDR3 nucleotide sequence: TGTGCCAGCAGTCGGGGCGACGTCTCTGGGGCCAACGTCCTGACTTTC. It is translated as CASSRGDVSGANVLTF.

V and J are TRBV7-2 and TRBJ2-1, with 7 bases fitting TRBD2. The V and J ends lost 0 bases and 4 bases, in that order; junction bases with no gene match: 6. CDR1 is SGHTA and CDR2 is FQGNSA in the germline V gene. This CDR3 has 16 amino acids. The CDR3 is CASSLASTSFYNEQFF. CDR3 sequence (DNA): TGTGCCAGCAGCTTAGCCTCGACTAGCTTTTACAATGAGCAGTTCTTC.

V usage is TRBV28 and J usage is TRBJ1-2, with TRBD1 matching over 7 bases. This CDR3 region has 15 residues. Germline CDR1 reads MDHEN; CDR2 reads SYDVKM. J gave up 7 bases and V 6 bases, and 14 bases lay outside the gene matches. In DNA, the CDR3 is TGTGCCAGCAGGGCCCATCTAGCAGGGGGTCTTGGCTACACCTTC. Its protein is CASRAHLAGGLGYTF.

The rearrangement uses TRBV11-2 and TRBJ1-2; 12 bases line up with TRBD1. Unmatched junction bases numbered 8, after V lost 4 bases and J lost 8 bases. This CDR3 contains 15 residues. In germline, CDR1 is SGHAT, CDR2 FQNNGV. CDR3 protein: CASSSPGQGARGYTF. The CDR3 nucleotides read TGTGCCAGCAGCTCACCGGGACAGGGGGCGCGGGGCTACACCTTC.

The rearrangement uses TRBV5-5 and TRBJ2-5; 8 nucleotides align to TRBD1. V gave up 3 bases and J gave up 4 bases; unmatched junction bases: 5. CDR1 and CDR2 from the germline V gene are SGHKS and YYEKEE (reference sequence). This CDR3 has 14 amino acids. The CDR3: CASSWTGSGETQYF. The CDR3 DNA reads as TGTGCCAGCAGCTGGACAGGGAGTGGAGAGACCCAGTACTTC.

The chain couples TRBV30 to TRBJ2-3, with a tentative D call TRBD1 (6 bases). Trimming cost V 2 bases and J 2 bases, with 14 bases left between them. Germline CDR1 is GTSNPN and CDR2 is SVGIG (reference sequence). This CDR3 spans 15 amino acids. CDR3 region: CAWSFPGHPTDTQYF. The CDR3 region has the DNA TGTGCCTGGAGTTTCCCGGGACACCCCACAGATACGCAGTATTTT.